This T cell receptor (beta chain) was documented in a study of T-cell reconstitution after alpha-beta-depleted transplantation in children. Unique molecular identifiers were used to barcode this TCRbeta library. TCRdb reanalysed the PCR reads using MiXCR and keeps one entry per CDR3 protein. The sample has about 410,000 distinct CDR3 sequences, around 21% seen once. V was shortened by 0 bases and J by 2 bases, with 13 bases between the two germline ends. This CDR3 comprises 16 residues. Sequenced here: PBMCs from the stem cell graft donor, sampled from the stem cell graft. The clonotype comes from a human donor who donated a stem cell graft to a child with acute myeloid leukemia. The chain links TRBV12-3 or TRBV12-4 to TRBJ1-1, with TRBD1 as a possible D gene (5 bases). The CDR3 is CASSLASWGPNTEAFF. CDR3 nucleotides: TGTGCCAGCAGTTTAGCTTCTTGGGGACCCAACACTGAAGCTTTCTTT.